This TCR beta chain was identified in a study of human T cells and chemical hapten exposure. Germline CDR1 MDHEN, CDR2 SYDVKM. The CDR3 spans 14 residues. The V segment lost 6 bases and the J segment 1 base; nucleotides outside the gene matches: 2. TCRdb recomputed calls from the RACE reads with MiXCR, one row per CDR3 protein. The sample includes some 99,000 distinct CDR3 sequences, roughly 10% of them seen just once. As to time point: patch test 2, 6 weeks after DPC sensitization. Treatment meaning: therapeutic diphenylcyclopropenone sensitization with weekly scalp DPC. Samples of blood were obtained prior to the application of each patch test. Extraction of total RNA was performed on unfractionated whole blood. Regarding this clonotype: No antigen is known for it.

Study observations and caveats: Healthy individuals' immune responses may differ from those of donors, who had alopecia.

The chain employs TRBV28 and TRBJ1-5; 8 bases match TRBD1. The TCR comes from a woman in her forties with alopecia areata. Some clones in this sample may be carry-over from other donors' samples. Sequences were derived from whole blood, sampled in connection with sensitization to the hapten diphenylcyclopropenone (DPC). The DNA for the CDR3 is TGTGCCAGCAGATGGACAGGGAGCAATCAGCCCCAGCATTTT. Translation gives CASRWTGSNQPQHF.